Listed here are 10 T cell receptor beta chains from one sample, sequenced in a study of human T cells and chemical hapten exposure. TCRdb reanalysed the RACE reads using MiXCR and keeps one entry per CDR3 protein. This sample has under 90,000 distinct CDR3 sequences, with roughly 8.6% found just once. Time point denoted: healthy volunteer bleed at 6 weeks. The total RNA was obtained from whole blood that was not fractionated. The sequenced material came from whole blood. The receptors stem from a male donor in good health. Some clones in this sample may be carry-over from other donors' samples.

This clonotype has at least ten counts. The CDR3 DNA reads as TGTGCCAGCAGCTTAAGGACGGGGGGACTCACAGATACGCAGTATTTT. Translating gives CASSLRTGGLTDTQYF. The V call is TRBV13, the J call TRBJ2-3; 7 nucleotides match TRBD2. The ends lost 2 bases at V and 2 bases at J; junction bases unmatched: 7. The V gene's germline CDR1 is PRHDT and CDR2 FYEKMQ (reference sequence). The CDR3 is 16 amino acids. Looking up the rest from reference TRBV13 and TRBJ2-3 gives the full variable domain: AAGVIQSPRHLIKEKRETATLKCYPIPRHDTVYWYQQGPGQDPQFLISFYEKMQSDKGSIPDRFSAQQFSDYHSELNMSSLELGDSALYFCASSLRTGGLTDTQYFGPGTRLTVL.

There are a few counts of this clonotype. The V call is TRBV20-1, the J call TRBJ2-1, with D possibly being TRBD1 or TRBD2 (5 bases each). The CDR3 runs 11 residues. The V end lost 2 bases, the J end lost 15 bases, and 14 bases lay between the germline ends. Looked up from germline, CDR1 is DFQATT and CDR2 is SNEGSKA (reference sequence). The CDR3 sequence is CSARQRDQTFF. The CDR3 coding sequence is TGCAGTGCTAGACAACGGGACCAAACGTTCTTC.

This clonotype has only a few counts. This chain connects TRBV12-3 or TRBV12-4 to TRBJ2-3; 11 nucleotides match TRBD2. J lost 4 bases, V lost 6 bases, and 15 bases had no gene match. This CDR3 spans 18 amino acids. The CDR3 DNA reads as TGTGCCAGCAGCCGATCCTCTCGACTAGCGGGATGGGCAGATACGCAGTATTTT. It yields the protein CASSRSSRLAGWADTQYF.

This chain connects TRBV4-3 to TRBJ2-3; a possible D gene is TRBD1 (5 bases). V gave up 0 bases and J gave up 2 bases, with 12 bases separating them. The germline V gene encodes CDR1 LGHNA and CDR2 YSLEER. The CDR3 has 16 amino acids. The CDR3 is CASSQDGGHTTDTQYF. The CDR3 DNA is TGCGCCAGCAGCCAAGATGGCGGACATACCACAGATACGCAGTATTTT.

This clonotype was counted many times. This chain uses TRBV5-1 with TRBJ2-5; D is undetermined. Germline-derived CDR1 and CDR2 are SGHRS and YFSETQ. With 0 bases removed from V and 5 bases from J, the gap between germline ends came to 11 bases. CDR3 length: 14 residues. CDR3 nucleotides: TGCGCCAGCAGCTTGGGGACCCCTGCGGAGACCCAGTACTTC. This codes for CASSLGTPAETQYF.

This clonotype appeared a few times. The rearrangement uses TRBV29-1 and TRBJ2-7; D unresolved. Trimming shortened V by 8 bases and J by 0 bases, and 11 bases separated the two germline ends. Germline assignment: CDR1 SQVTM and CDR2 ANQGSEA. The CDR3 covers 12 residues. In DNA form, the CDR3 reads TGCAGCCCCCCGGGCCGCTCCTACGAGCAGTACTTC. Protein: CSPPGRSYEQYF.

This rearrangement joins TRBV4-3 to TRBJ2-3; D is unresolved. V lost 0 bases to trimming and J lost 0 bases, with 16 bases between them. CDR3 length: 18 amino acids. Germline CDR1 reads LGHNA; CDR2 reads YSLEER. The CDR3 sequence: CASSQDTNEITSTDTQYF. The CDR3 coding sequence is TGCGCCAGCAGCCAAGACACTAATGAGATTACGAGCACAGATACGCAGTATTTT.

This clonotype was seen many times. The chain recombines TRBV12-3 or TRBV12-4 with TRBJ1-1; the match to TRBD1 covers 8 bases. The CDR3 spans 13 residues. V lost 6 bases to trimming and J lost 4 bases; unmatched junction nucleotides: 4. The CDR3 is CASSVTGGTEAFF. CDR3 nucleotide sequence: TGTGCCAGCAGCGTTACAGGGGGCACTGAAGCTTTCTTT.

This clonotype has only a few counts. CDR3 in DNA: TGCAGTGCTAGAGGGGAGAATGGCTACACCTTC. Residues: CSARGENGYTF. V gene TRBV20-1 combines with J gene TRBJ1-2; D unresolved. Per germline, CDR1 DFQATT and CDR2 SNEGSKA (reference sequence). The CDR3 extends over 11 amino acids. The V gene lost 1 base and the J gene lost 6 bases, with 6 bases spanning the gap.

The chain employs TRBV4-2 and TRBJ2-5; the match to TRBD2 covers 10 bases. The CDR3 is 15 residues long. CDR1 and CDR2 (germline): LGHNA, YNFKEQ. After removal of 4 bases from V and 3 bases from J, the junction contained 5 bases not matched to a gene. The CDR3 sequence: CASSPRTSGEETQYF. As DNA, the CDR3 is TGTGCCAGCAGCCCAAGGACTAGCGGAGAAGAGACCCAGTACTTC.